This T cell receptor (beta chain) was profiled in a study of T cell responses to AZD1222 COVID-19 vaccine. Study outcomes and limitations: Only five to seven AZD1222 recipients were seropositive at baseline. Across spike, vaccine-associated CD4 TCRs were found, dominant at 160-218 and 743-854. The donor group comprised mostly white British people and more females; the analysis possibly underestimated clonal diversity. In all cases, repertoires were sampled only after the peak T cell response.

The method was immunoSEQ multiplex PCR; TCRdb's version includes in-frame clones alone and lacks a portion of them. The table shows some 120,000 clones, with roughly nine tenths occurring only once. To note about this clone: Its cognate antigen is unknown.

V lost 3 bases, J lost 1 base, and 14 bases lay in between. The CDR3 is made up of 15 amino acids. CDR1 is SGHRS, CDR2 YFSETQ, per germline. V is TRBV5-1 and J is TRBJ2-7, with a tentative D call TRBD1 (6 bases). Sample: peripheral blood, taken on day 0 of AZD1222 vaccination. The clonotype comes from an adult in good health. CDR3 amino acids: CASSYQRDTSYEQYF. CDR3 bases: TGCGCCAGCAGCTACCAACGGGACACTTCCTACGAGCAGTACTTC.